This TCR beta chain was recovered during a study of CD8+ T cells in alopecia areata. Study conclusions and caveats: Relative to mice, TCR sharing across patients was less clear, a difference possibly HLA-related. Sequence data from scalp samples additionally include resident alphabeta T cells of normal skin. Lesional scalp, especially alopecia totalis/universalis, showed higher clonality than normal scalp.

This clone has only a few counts. Its antigen remains unidentified. Isolated RNA was reverse transcribed into cDNA used as the sequencing template. Assay used: immunoSEQ multiplex PCR; TCRdb lists only in-frame clones, some missing. The sample holds approximately 150,000 clones, 50% to 65% seen once. It was from PBMCs that CD4+ and CD8+ T cells were sorted. Trimming pared 5 bases from V and 6 bases from J, leaving 13 bases between. The CDR3 loop spans 13 amino acids. Per germline, CDR1 SEHNR and CDR2 FQNEAQ (reference sequence). The chain links TRBV7-9 to TRBJ1-2; D ambiguous. The receptor was derived from a human donor in good health. What was sequenced was CD4+ T cells sorted from blood. The CDR3 nucleotides are TGTGCCAGCAGCATAGAGGTCATCCATGGCTACACCTTC. It translates to CASSIEVIHGYTF.